Listed below are T cell receptor beta chains from one sample, sequenced in a study of beta chain features in type 1 diabetes. The repertoire was sequenced with immunoSEQ multiplex PCR; TCRdb's copy has only in-frame clones and lacks some. The sample consists of 850,000 to 900,000 clones, under 20% of them appearing once. Sequenced: naive CD4+ T cells from blood. These receptors were taken from a woman aged 18-29 years in good health. CDR3s include the opening cysteine and the closing phenylalanine or tryptophan. A D gene is named only where the DNA matches it firmly. Size is omitted from some rows. Given values are once, few, many or a class for expanded clones.

v_call: TRBV5-4
j_call: TRBJ2-5
d_call: TRBD2
clone_size: -
cdr3_aa: CASSFGGTSRETQYF
cdr3_nt: TGTGCCAGCAGCTTCGGGGGGACTAGTAGGGAGACCCAGTACTTC

v_call: TRBV7-9
j_call: TRBJ1-1
d_call: TRBD1
clone_size: few
cdr3_aa: CASSSSIRTGLDTEAFF
cdr3_nt: TGTGCCAGCAGCTCCTCCATAAGGACAGGGCTCGACACTGAAGCTTTCTTT

v_call: TRBV14
j_call: TRBJ2-7
d_call: -
clone_size: few
cdr3_aa: CASSQVGRTAEQYF
cdr3_nt: TGTGCCAGCAGCCAAGTTGGCAGGACTGCCGAGCAGTACTTC

v_call: TRBV6-5
j_call: TRBJ2-7
d_call: -
clone_size: -
cdr3_aa: CASSREGASYEQYF
cdr3_nt: TGTGCCAGCAGCCGGGAGGGGGCCTCCTACGAGCAGTACTTC

v_call: TRBV9
j_call: TRBJ2-2
d_call: TRBD2
clone_size: -
cdr3_aa: CASSMPGTSGMTGELFF
cdr3_nt: TGTGCCAGCAGCATGCCCGGGACTAGCGGGATGACCGGGGAGCTGTTTTTT

v_call: TRBV7-8
j_call: TRBJ2-1
d_call: -
clone_size: few
cdr3_aa: CASSPHIGFKAGSYNEQFF
cdr3_nt: TGTGCCAGCAGCCCACACATAGGATTTAAGGCGGGCTCCTACAATGAGCAGTTCTTC

v_call: TRBV9
j_call: TRBJ2-1
d_call: -
clone_size: -
cdr3_aa: CASSVAMTAVPNEQFF
cdr3_nt: TGTGCCAGCAGCGTAGCTATGACGGCGGTACCTAATGAGCAGTTCTTC

v_call: TRBV29-1
j_call: TRBJ1-2
d_call: -
clone_size: -
cdr3_aa: CSGGSIGGYTF
cdr3_nt: TGCAGCGGGGGGAGTATTGGTGGCTACACCTTC

v_call: TRBV19
j_call: TRBJ2-7
d_call: -
clone_size: few
cdr3_aa: CASSIGGYPLYEQYF
cdr3_nt: TGTGCCAGTAGTATAGGGGGATATCCTCTCTACGAGCAGTACTTC

v_call: TRBV5-1
j_call: TRBJ2-2
d_call: TRBD1
clone_size: -
cdr3_aa: CASSLTGQGTGELFF
cdr3_nt: TGCGCCAGCAGCTTGACCGGACAGGGAACCGGGGAGCTGTTTTTT

v_call: TRBV6-5
j_call: TRBJ1-2
d_call: -
clone_size: few
cdr3_aa: CASMGRQTPPEDYTF
cdr3_nt: TGTGCCAGCATGGGAAGACAGACCCCACCCGAAGACTACACCTTC

v_call: TRBV6-1
j_call: TRBJ2-3
d_call: -
clone_size: -
cdr3_aa: CASSEAGGWQYF
cdr3_nt: TGTGCCAGCAGTGAAGCGGGCGGGTGGCAGTATTTT

v_call: TRBV9
j_call: TRBJ2-7
d_call: TRBD1
clone_size: -
cdr3_aa: CASSATGTESYEQYF
cdr3_nt: TGTGCCAGCAGCGCGACGGGGACAGAGTCCTACGAGCAGTACTTC

v_call: TRBV13
j_call: TRBJ2-3
d_call: -
clone_size: few
cdr3_aa: CASSLLATDTQYF
cdr3_nt: TGTGCCAGCAGCCTCCTAGCAACAGATACGCAGTATTTT

v_call: TRBV7-9
j_call: TRBJ1-3
d_call: -
clone_size: -
cdr3_aa: CASSLQTESGNTIYF
cdr3_nt: TGTGCCAGCAGCTTACAAACAGAGTCTGGAAACACCATATATTTT

v_call: TRBV5-1
j_call: TRBJ1-5
d_call: -
clone_size: few
cdr3_aa: CASSLGEGNQPQHF
cdr3_nt: TGCGCCAGCAGCTTGGGGGAGGGCAATCAGCCCCAGCATTTT

v_call: TRBV5-4
j_call: TRBJ2-5
d_call: TRBD1
clone_size: few
cdr3_aa: CASSSRGQGETQYF
cdr3_nt: TGTGCCAGCAGCAGCAGGGGACAGGGGGAGACCCAGTACTTC

v_call: TRBV19
j_call: TRBJ1-4
d_call: -
clone_size: few
cdr3_aa: CASSPWANEKLFF
cdr3_nt: TGTGCCAGTAGTCCTTGGGCTAATGAAAAACTGTTTTTT

v_call: TRBV11-2
j_call: TRBJ2-1
d_call: TRBD1
clone_size: few
cdr3_aa: CASRKPYRGLGDSEQFF
cdr3_nt: TGTGCCAGCAGGAAACCATACCGGGGCTTGGGGGACAGTGAGCAGTTCTTC

v_call: TRBV28
j_call: TRBJ2-1
d_call: -
clone_size: -
cdr3_aa: CASSLTTRVNEQFF
cdr3_nt: TGTGCCAGCAGTTTAACTACTAGGGTCAATGAGCAGTTCTTC

v_call: TRBV9
j_call: TRBJ2-3
d_call: -
clone_size: -
cdr3_aa: CASSVTSLGTDTQYF
cdr3_nt: TGTGCCAGCAGCGTAACCAGTTTAGGCACAGATACGCAGTATTTT

v_call: TRBV7-3
j_call: TRBJ2-5
d_call: -
clone_size: few
cdr3_aa: CASSPTREETQYF
cdr3_nt: TGTGCCAGCAGCCCCACGCGGGAAGAGACCCAGTACTTC

v_call: TRBV18
j_call: TRBJ1-1
d_call: -
clone_size: -
cdr3_aa: CASSPTTGANTEAFF
cdr3_nt: TGTGCCAGCTCACCTACGACAGGCGCGAACACTGAAGCTTTCTTT

v_call: TRBV4-3
j_call: TRBJ2-1
d_call: -
clone_size: -
cdr3_aa: CASSLAAGPSYNEQFF
cdr3_nt: TGCGCCAGCAGCCTAGCGGCGGGCCCCTCCTACAATGAGCAGTTCTTC

v_call: TRBV5-1
j_call: TRBJ1-1
d_call: TRBD1
clone_size: -
cdr3_aa: CARPDRGKTEAFF
cdr3_nt: TGCGCCAGGCCGGACAGGGGGAAAACTGAAGCTTTCTTT

v_call: TRBV7-3
j_call: TRBJ2-1
d_call: -
clone_size: -
cdr3_aa: CASSRVTRDEQFF
cdr3_nt: TGTGCCAGCAGCCGAGTGACTAGGGATGAGCAGTTCTTC

v_call: TRBV4-3
j_call: TRBJ2-2
d_call: -
clone_size: -
cdr3_aa: CASSQDGGELFF
cdr3_nt: TGCGCCAGCAGCCAAGACGGCGGGGAGCTGTTTTTT

v_call: TRBV6-5
j_call: TRBJ1-1
d_call: -
clone_size: few
cdr3_aa: CASSYSGGLRTEAFF
cdr3_nt: TGTGCCAGCAGTTACTCTGGGGGGCTGAGGACTGAAGCTTTCTTT

v_call: TRBV18
j_call: TRBJ2-3
d_call: -
clone_size: -
cdr3_aa: CASSPQSDSQSTDTQYF
cdr3_nt: TGTGCCAGCTCACCGCAATCGGACAGTCAGAGCACAGATACGCAGTATTTT

v_call: TRBV28
j_call: TRBJ1-4
d_call: -
clone_size: few
cdr3_aa: CASSPRGGGEKLFF
cdr3_nt: TGTGCCAGCAGTCCTAGGGGGGGAGGTGAAAAACTGTTTTTT

v_call: TRBV7-9
j_call: TRBJ2-1
d_call: -
clone_size: -
cdr3_aa: CASSSGLYNEQFF
cdr3_nt: TGTGCCAGCAGCTCGGGACTCTACAATGAGCAGTTCTTC

v_call: TRBV6-6
j_call: TRBJ2-1
d_call: TRBD2
clone_size: few
cdr3_aa: CASSPSGINNEQFF
cdr3_nt: TGTGCCAGCAGTCCGAGCGGGATCAACAATGAGCAGTTCTTC

v_call: TRBV11-3
j_call: TRBJ1-1
d_call: -
clone_size: -
cdr3_aa: CASSVNRDTEAFF
cdr3_nt: TGTGCCAGCAGCGTAAACAGGGACACTGAAGCTTTCTTT

v_call: TRBV7-2
j_call: TRBJ1-5
d_call: -
clone_size: -
cdr3_aa: CASSLQTLEYNQPQHF
cdr3_nt: TGTGCCAGCAGCTTGCAAACGCTGGAGTACAATCAGCCCCAGCATTTT

v_call: TRBV18
j_call: TRBJ2-1
d_call: -
clone_size: few
cdr3_aa: CASSPPTLAGYNEQFF
cdr3_nt: TGTGCCAGCTCACCACCTACCCTAGCAGGGTACAATGAGCAGTTCTTC

v_call: TRBV6-5
j_call: TRBJ2-2
d_call: TRBD2
clone_size: -
cdr3_aa: CASAESSGRTGELFF
cdr3_nt: TGTGCCAGCGCAGAATCTAGCGGGAGGACCGGGGAGCTGTTTTTT

v_call: TRBV2
j_call: TRBJ2-4
d_call: -
clone_size: -
cdr3_aa: CASSGDFAKNIQYF
cdr3_nt: TGTGCCAGCAGTGGGGATTTTGCCAAAAACATTCAGTACTTC

v_call: TRBV11-3
j_call: TRBJ2-1
d_call: TRBD1
clone_size: -
cdr3_aa: CASSLLTGVGYNEQFF
cdr3_nt: TGTGCCAGCAGCTTACTGACAGGGGTGGGCTACAATGAGCAGTTCTTC

v_call: TRBV5-4
j_call: TRBJ2-1
d_call: TRBD2
clone_size: few
cdr3_aa: CASSLVLAVEQFF
cdr3_nt: TGTGCCAGCAGCTTGGTCCTAGCGGTTGAGCAGTTCTTC

v_call: TRBV28
j_call: TRBJ2-2
d_call: -
clone_size: few
cdr3_aa: CASSTPGTGELFF
cdr3_nt: TGTGCCAGCAGTACTCCCGGGACAGGGGAGCTGTTTTTT

v_call: TRBV6-5
j_call: TRBJ2-1
d_call: -
clone_size: -
cdr3_aa: CASGHGDEQFF
cdr3_nt: TGTGCCAGCGGTCACGGGGATGAGCAGTTCTTC

v_call: TRBV28
j_call: TRBJ2-1
d_call: TRBD2
clone_size: few
cdr3_aa: CASSPLFRRGSQGGMSEQFF
cdr3_nt: TGTGCCAGCAGTCCCCTTTTTCGGCGGGGGAGCCAGGGAGGAATGAGTGAGCAGTTCTTC

v_call: TRBV5-4
j_call: TRBJ2-3
d_call: TRBD1
clone_size: -
cdr3_aa: CASSLQTGTGRTDTQYF
cdr3_nt: TGTGCCAGCAGCTTACAAACCGGGACAGGGAGAACAGATACGCAGTATTTT

v_call: TRBV10-3
j_call: TRBJ2-1
d_call: -
clone_size: -
cdr3_aa: CAISDPYNEQFF
cdr3_nt: TGTGCCATCAGTGACCCATACAATGAGCAGTTCTTC

v_call: TRBV5-1
j_call: TRBJ2-7
d_call: -
clone_size: -
cdr3_aa: CASSDLYEQYF
cdr3_nt: TGCGCCAGCAGCGATCTCTACGAGCAGTACTTC

v_call: TRBV10-3
j_call: TRBJ2-2
d_call: -
clone_size: -
cdr3_aa: CAIRTGTNTGELFF
cdr3_nt: TGTGCCATCAGGACTGGCACGAACACCGGGGAGCTGTTTTTT

v_call: TRBV7-9
j_call: TRBJ2-7
d_call: -
clone_size: few
cdr3_aa: CASSYTTHEQYF
cdr3_nt: TGTGCCAGCAGCTATACAACCCACGAGCAGTACTTC

v_call: TRBV14
j_call: TRBJ2-7
d_call: TRBD1
clone_size: -
cdr3_aa: CASSQDRVSGHYF
cdr3_nt: TGTGCCAGCAGCCAGGACAGGGTAAGCGGCCACTACTTC

v_call: TRBV6-6
j_call: TRBJ1-2
d_call: -
clone_size: -
cdr3_aa: CASTQIDRNYGYTF
cdr3_nt: TGTGCCAGCACCCAAATTGACAGGAACTATGGCTACACCTTC

v_call: TRBV10-3
j_call: TRBJ2-7
d_call: -
clone_size: -
cdr3_aa: CAISDLGEQYF
cdr3_nt: TGTGCCATCAGTGATTTAGGGGAGCAGTACTTC

v_call: TRBV9
j_call: TRBJ2-7
d_call: TRBD2
clone_size: few
cdr3_aa: CASSVGPAGGTEQYF
cdr3_nt: TGTGCCAGCAGCGTAGGTCCAGCGGGAGGAACCGAGCAGTACTTC